Listed below are T cell receptor beta chains from one sample, sequenced in a study of synovial regulatory T cells in juvenile arthritis. TCRdb's table, derived via immunoSEQ multiplex PCR, lists solely in-frame clones and lacks some. This listing includes a few thousand clones. The specimen sequenced was Treg cells from the synovium. The receptors come from a donor between 2 and 29 years old with juvenile idiopathic arthritis. CDR3s include the opening cysteine and the closing phenylalanine or tryptophan. The size field reads once, few or many counts, or a class when the clone is expanded.

j_gene: TRBJ2-1
abundance: medium-sized
v_gene: TRBV7-9
CDR3aa: CASSLQGLGEQFF

j_gene: TRBJ1-3
abundance: medium-sized
v_gene: TRBV19
CDR3aa: CASSIQGVTSSGNTIYF

j_gene: TRBJ1-1
abundance: medium-sized
v_gene: TRBV6-1
CDR3aa: CAVVQGRLSEAFF

j_gene: TRBJ2-1
abundance: medium-sized
v_gene: TRBV6-5
CDR3aa: CASSPGSYNEQFF

j_gene: TRBJ2-1
abundance: medium-sized
v_gene: TRBV5-1
CDR3aa: CASSLGSGRSSYNEQFF

j_gene: TRBJ2-7
abundance: medium-sized
v_gene: TRBV9
CDR3aa: CASSVGWGVLSYEQYF

j_gene: TRBJ2-7
abundance: medium-sized
v_gene: TRBV7-2
CDR3aa: CASSLTTSGTYEQYF

j_gene: TRBJ2-3
abundance: medium-sized
v_gene: TRBV4-2
CDR3aa: CASSQDLRVQPTQYF

j_gene: TRBJ2-1
abundance: medium-sized
v_gene: TRBV9
CDR3aa: CASSVLSPNEQFF

j_gene: TRBJ1-6
abundance: medium-sized
v_gene: TRBV7-2
CDR3aa: CASSLQGGGSPLHF

j_gene: TRBJ2-7
abundance: medium-sized
v_gene: TRBV6-5
CDR3aa: CASSYSHGTYEQYF

j_gene: TRBJ2-5
abundance: medium-sized
v_gene: TRBV30
CDR3aa: CAWSVYRGQETQYF

j_gene: TRBJ2-5
abundance: medium-sized
v_gene: TRBV10-3
CDR3aa: CAISRSHAQETQYF

j_gene: TRBJ2-3
abundance: medium-sized
v_gene: TRBV7-9
CDR3aa: CASSTLPPDTQYF

j_gene: TRBJ2-5
abundance: medium-sized
v_gene: TRBV19
CDR3aa: CASSIGHRGGYQETQYF

j_gene: TRBJ2-6
abundance: medium-sized
v_gene: TRBV7-7
CDR3aa: CASSSDPKCQSRANVLTF

j_gene: TRBJ1-2
abundance: medium-sized
v_gene: TRBV7-9
CDR3aa: CASSFQGQATYGYTF

j_gene: TRBJ2-3
abundance: medium-sized
v_gene: TRBV5-8
CDR3aa: CASSGTSGFFTDTQYF

j_gene: TRBJ1-1
abundance: medium-sized
v_gene: TRBV5-1
CDR3aa: CASSFGRLNTEAFF

j_gene: TRBJ2-7
abundance: large
v_gene: TRBV19
CDR3aa: CASSPGRLYEQYF

j_gene: TRBJ1-5
abundance: medium-sized
v_gene: TRBV6-1
CDR3aa: CASRALQGIQPQHF

j_gene: TRBJ2-2
abundance: medium-sized
v_gene: TRBV6-6
CDR3aa: CASSRTSGGNTGELFF

j_gene: TRBJ2-3
abundance: medium-sized
v_gene: TRBV18
CDR3aa: CASSPLFVRGFTDTQYF

j_gene: TRBJ2-7
abundance: medium-sized
v_gene: TRBV6-5
CDR3aa: CASRDRGGFYYEQYF

j_gene: TRBJ1-2
abundance: medium-sized
v_gene: TRBV7-9
CDR3aa: CASSLGGQDYGYTF

j_gene: TRBJ1-2
abundance: medium-sized
v_gene: TRBV19
CDR3aa: CASSIGGQRNYGYTF

j_gene: TRBJ2-7
abundance: medium-sized
v_gene: TRBV6-1
CDR3aa: CASSEYRGYEQYF

j_gene: TRBJ2-1
abundance: medium-sized
v_gene: TRBV13
CDR3aa: CASSPPSYNEQFF

j_gene: TRBJ1-6
abundance: medium-sized
v_gene: TRBV6-1
CDR3aa: CASSEAAWTRDSPLHF

j_gene: TRBJ2-7
abundance: medium-sized
v_gene: TRBV6-7
CDR3aa: CASSYSTQGSGYEQYF

j_gene: TRBJ2-3
abundance: medium-sized
v_gene: TRBV29-1
CDR3aa: CSVDTSGVSTDTQYF

j_gene: TRBJ2-1
abundance: medium-sized
v_gene: TRBV7-9
CDR3aa: CASSILRNGQFQFF

j_gene: TRBJ1-5
abundance: medium-sized
v_gene: TRBV6-5
CDR3aa: CASRADRANQPQHF

j_gene: TRBJ1-1
abundance: medium-sized
v_gene: TRBV5-6
CDR3aa: CASSLIGLGTGEYGTEAFF

j_gene: TRBJ2-1
abundance: medium-sized
v_gene: TRBV6-5
CDR3aa: CASSFGLYNEQFF

j_gene: TRBJ2-3
abundance: medium-sized
v_gene: TRBV9
CDR3aa: CASSVGVGTSFTDTQYF

j_gene: TRBJ1-1
abundance: medium-sized
v_gene: TRBV5-1
CDR3aa: CASSLEPNTEAFF

j_gene: TRBJ1-1
abundance: medium-sized
v_gene: TRBV10-2
CDR3aa: CASMQSNTEAFF

j_gene: TRBJ2-7
abundance: medium-sized
v_gene: TRBV6-6
CDR3aa: CASRLERTLSYEQYF

j_gene: TRBJ2-7
abundance: medium-sized
v_gene: TRBV6-5
CDR3aa: CASTGRAGDYEQYF

j_gene: TRBJ1-1
abundance: medium-sized
v_gene: TRBV18
CDR3aa: CASSPDRGNTEAFF

j_gene: TRBJ1-2
abundance: medium-sized
v_gene: TRBV7-9
CDR3aa: CASSPRGFYYGYTF

j_gene: TRBJ2-7
abundance: medium-sized
v_gene: TRBV25-1
CDR3aa: CASSPGQGEQYF

j_gene: TRBJ1-5
abundance: medium-sized
v_gene: TRBV5-5
CDR3aa: CASSRGLLYSNQPQHF

j_gene: TRBJ2-3
abundance: medium-sized
v_gene: TRBV28
CDR3aa: CASRKTRIEEDTQYF

j_gene: TRBJ2-5
abundance: medium-sized
v_gene: TRBV5-1
CDR3aa: CASSLAVSPETQYF

j_gene: TRBJ1-2
abundance: medium-sized
v_gene: TRBV10-3
CDR3aa: CAISVGTGDYGYTF

j_gene: TRBJ1-6
abundance: medium-sized
v_gene: TRBV28
CDR3aa: CASSSGQANSPLHF

j_gene: TRBJ2-2
abundance: medium-sized
v_gene: TRBV30
CDR3aa: CAWGEVGTGELFF

j_gene: TRBJ1-2
abundance: medium-sized
v_gene: TRBV20-1
CDR3aa: CSASRDYGYTF

j_gene: TRBJ2-7
abundance: medium-sized
v_gene: TRBV18
CDR3aa: CASSLPGQGRYEQYF

j_gene: TRBJ1-1
abundance: medium-sized
v_gene: TRBV5-1
CDR3aa: CASSLGREATEAFF

j_gene: TRBJ1-1
abundance: medium-sized
v_gene: TRBV25-1
CDR3aa: CASSAGQEHTEAFF

j_gene: TRBJ2-1
abundance: medium-sized
v_gene: TRBV9
CDR3aa: CASSVDGGLGISSYNEQFF

j_gene: TRBJ1-5
abundance: medium-sized
v_gene: TRBV6-1
CDR3aa: CASHVQGGTSQPQHF